This T cell receptor beta chain was observed in a study of PD-L1 blockade in urothelial cancer. J gave up 4 bases and V 4 bases, and 3 bases lay outside the gene matches. The length of the CDR3 is 15 residues. Germline V lookup: CDR1 LGHNA, CDR2 YSLEER. Using immunoSEQ multiplex PCR, the repertoire was profiled, and TCRdb retains in-frame clones only, with some absent. The sample lists tens of thousands of clones, 90% seen once, with around 1.5% in the top ten. Noted time point: pretreatment peripheral blood. The receptor was isolated from a man in his sixties with urothelial cancer. This specimen was PBMCs, taken around atezolizumab (anti-PD-L1) treatment. The chain employs TRBV4-3 and TRBJ2-3; 12 bases fit TRBD1. This CDR3 is CASSPGQGASDTQYF. The CDR3 DNA reads as TGCGCCAGCAGCCCGGGACAGGGGGCGTCAGATACGCAGTATTTT.